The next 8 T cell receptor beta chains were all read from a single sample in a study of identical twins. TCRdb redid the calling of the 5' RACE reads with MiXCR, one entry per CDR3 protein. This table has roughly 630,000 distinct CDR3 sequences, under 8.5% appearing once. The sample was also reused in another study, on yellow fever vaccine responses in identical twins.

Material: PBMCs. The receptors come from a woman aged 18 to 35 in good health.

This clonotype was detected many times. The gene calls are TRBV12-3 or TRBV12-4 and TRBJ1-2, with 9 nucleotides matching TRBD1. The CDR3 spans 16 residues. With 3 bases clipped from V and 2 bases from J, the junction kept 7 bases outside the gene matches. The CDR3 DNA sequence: TGTGCCAGCAGTTTTACAGGGGGCTCGTCCAACTATGGCTACACCTTC. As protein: CASSFTGGSSNYGYTF.

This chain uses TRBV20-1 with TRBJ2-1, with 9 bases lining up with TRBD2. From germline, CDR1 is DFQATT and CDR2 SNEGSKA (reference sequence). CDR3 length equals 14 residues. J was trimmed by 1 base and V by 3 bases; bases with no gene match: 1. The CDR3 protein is CSASAGGSYNEQFF. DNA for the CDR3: TGCAGTGCTAGTGCGGGGGGGTCCTACAATGAGCAGTTCTTC.

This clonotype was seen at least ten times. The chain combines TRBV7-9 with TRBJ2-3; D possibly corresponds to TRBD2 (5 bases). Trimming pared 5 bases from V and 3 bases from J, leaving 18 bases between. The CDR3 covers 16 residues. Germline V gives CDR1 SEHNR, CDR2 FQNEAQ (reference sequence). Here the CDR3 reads CASSRTRLGRTDTQYF. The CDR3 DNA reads TGTGCCAGCAGCCGGACTCGTCTGGGTAGGACAGATACGCAGTATTTT.

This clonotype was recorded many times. The CDR3 here is CASSLSGFWARFAEAFF. The CDR3 nucleotides read TGTGCCAGCAGTTTATCAGGGTTTTGGGCCCGGTTCGCTGAAGCTTTCTTT. V is TRBV28 and J is TRBJ1-1; the D gene is possibly TRBD1 (5 bases). In germline, CDR1 is MDHEN, CDR2 SYDVKM. V was clipped by 1 base and J by 6 bases, with 21 bases between them. The CDR3 has 17 amino acids.

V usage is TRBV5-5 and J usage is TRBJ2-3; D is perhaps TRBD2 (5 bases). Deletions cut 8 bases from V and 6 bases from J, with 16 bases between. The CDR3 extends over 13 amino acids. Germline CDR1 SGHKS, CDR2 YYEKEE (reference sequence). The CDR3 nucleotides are TGTGCCAGTCGACCCAATAGAGGGGATACGCAGTATTTT. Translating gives CASRPNRGDTQYF.

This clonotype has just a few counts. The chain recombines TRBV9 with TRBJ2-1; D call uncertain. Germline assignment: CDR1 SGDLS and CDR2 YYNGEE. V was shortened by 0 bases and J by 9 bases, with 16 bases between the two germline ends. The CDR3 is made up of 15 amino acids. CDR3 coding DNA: TGTGCCAGCAGCGTAGGGAGTGGACCCACGGTTGAGCAGTTCTTC. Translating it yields CASSVGSGPTVEQFF.

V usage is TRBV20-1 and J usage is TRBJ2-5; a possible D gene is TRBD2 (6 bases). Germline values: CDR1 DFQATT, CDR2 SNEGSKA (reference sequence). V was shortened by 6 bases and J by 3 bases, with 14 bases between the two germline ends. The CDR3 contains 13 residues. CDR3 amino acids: CSAPLRGKETQYF. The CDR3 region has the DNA TGCAGTGCCCCCTTGCGGGGAAAAGAGACCCAGTACTTC.

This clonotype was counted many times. CDR3 residues: CSVEDQGTANSYEQYF. Written as DNA, the CDR3 is TGCAGCGTTGAAGATCAGGGGACAGCCAACTCCTACGAGCAGTACTTC. The chain carries TRBV29-1 and TRBJ2-7, with 7 nucleotides matching TRBD1. This CDR3 comprises 16 residues. CDR1 and CDR2 (germline): SQVTM, ANQGSEA. With 0 bases clipped from V and 0 bases from J, the junction kept 8 bases outside the gene matches.